These 25 T cell receptor beta chains came from one sample sequenced in a study of CD8+ T cells in alopecia areata. Sequencing used cDNA as its template, made by extracting RNA and reverse transcribing it. TCRdb keeps only in-frame clones here, not all; method: immunoSEQ multiplex PCR. The table has 100,000 to 130,000 clones, roughly 64% seen once. Source material: CD8+ T cells sorted from blood. The source of these receptors is a human donor in good health.

The rearrangement uses TRBV2 and TRBJ2-5, with D perhaps TRBD1 (5 bases). V was clipped by 4 bases and J by 5 bases, with 20 bases between them. The CDR3 covers 16 residues. Germline V gives CDR1 SNHLY, CDR2 FYNNEI. The CDR3 region is CASSVYRPRPGETQYF. CDR3 coding DNA: TGTGCCAGCAGTGTGTACAGGCCACGACCAGGGGAGACCCAGTACTTC.

The chain carries TRBV6-5 and TRBJ2-3, with D possibly being TRBD2 (5 bases). The CDR3 consists of 14 residues. Trimming took 5 bases from V and 1 from J, leaving 10 bases between them. Germline loops: CDR1 MNHEY, CDR2 SVGAGI. This CDR3 reads CASSQDWGTDTQYF. Here the CDR3 DNA reads TGTGCCAGCAGTCAGGACTGGGGCACAGATACGCAGTATTTT.

This clone has only a few counts. The rearrangement joins TRBV10-3 to TRBJ2-5; a weak D match, TRBD1 (5 bases). The V end was cut by 3 bases, the J end by 0 bases, with 11 bases between. This CDR3 spans 15 amino acids. Germline loops: CDR1 ENHRY, CDR2 SYGVKD. The DNA for the CDR3 is TGTGCCATCAGTGAAGGGGTCGAAAACCAAGAGACCCAGTACTTC. It yields the protein CAISEGVENQETQYF.

This clone was observed a few times. The V gene is TRBV7-8, the J gene TRBJ2-7; D not resolved. V lost 3 bases to trimming and J lost 6 bases, with 21 bases between them. The CDR3 sequence is 16 residues long. In germline, CDR1 is SGHVS, CDR2 FQNEAQ. The DNA of the CDR3 is TGTGCCAGCAGCTTGCGCTCCCGGGTCCTCACGGGCGAGCAGTACTTC. It is translated as CASSLRSRVLTGEQYF.

The chain carries TRBV7-8 and TRBJ2-7; no clear D. Trimming took 3 bases from V and 3 from J, leaving 15 bases between them. Germline-derived CDR1 and CDR2 are SGHVS and FQNEAQ. This CDR3 spans 15 amino acids. The CDR3 nucleotides read TGTGCCAGCAGCTTTAGGGTGGGCGAATACTACGAGCAGTACTTC. Its protein is CASSFRVGEYYEQYF.

The chain has TRBV7-9 and TRBJ2-5; D is perhaps TRBD2 (6 bases). CDR3 length: 14 residues. Germline CDR1 is SEHNR and CDR2 is FQNEAQ (reference sequence). Trimming cost V 4 bases and J 5 bases, with 14 bases left between them. The DNA for the CDR3 is TGTGCCAGCAGCTCCGGGGGTTCCCGGGAGACCCAGTACTTC. As protein: CASSSGGSRETQYF.

The genes are TRBV4-1 and TRBJ1-4; D gene ambiguous. This CDR3 spans 14 amino acids. Germline CDR1 MGHRA, CDR2 YSYEKL. Trimming left V 4 bases short and J 8 bases short, with 14 bases between. The CDR3 DNA sequence: TGCGCCAGCAGCCGGTTTCCGGAAGGCGAAAAACTGTTTTTT. Amino acid sequence: CASSRFPEGEKLFF.

This chain connects TRBV7-6 to TRBJ2-1, with 11 bases that match TRBD2. The CDR3 length is 14 residues. V lost 8 bases to trimming and J lost 2 bases; unmatched junction nucleotides: 2. Germline-derived CDR1 and CDR2 are SGHVS and FNYEAQ. DNA of the CDR3: TGTGCCAGCGGTAGCGGGGGGGCCTACAATGAGCAGTTCTTC. It codes for CASGSGGAYNEQFF.

The rearrangement uses TRBV5-1 and TRBJ2-3; 7 bases agree with TRBD1. This CDR3 spans 16 amino acids. With 0 bases clipped from V and 0 bases from J, the junction kept 4 bases outside the gene matches. The germline V gene encodes CDR1 SGHRS and CDR2 YFSETQ. The CDR3 protein is CASSLEGGFSTDTQYF. In nucleotides, the CDR3 is TGCGCCAGCAGCTTGGAAGGGGGCTTTAGCACAGATACGCAGTATTTT.

This sequence joins TRBV5-4 and TRBJ2-2, with D unresolved. The CDR3 extends over 15 amino acids. V was cut by 0 bases and J by 6 bases, with 12 bases left in between. Germline V gives CDR1 SGHNT, CDR2 YYREEE (reference sequence). CDR3 in DNA: TGTGCCAGCAGCTTGGTGACCAAACTCCCCGGGGAGCTGTTTTTT. Residues: CASSLVTKLPGELFF.

The chain is built from TRBV29-1 and TRBJ2-1; D unresolved. Trimming cost V 4 bases and J 6 bases, with 10 bases left between them. Germline loops: CDR1 SQVTM, CDR2 ANQGSEA. CDR3 size: 12 residues. The CDR3 region has the DNA TGCAGCGTTGTTGCCTGGACCAATGAGCAGTTCTTC. Amino acid sequence: CSVVAWTNEQFF.

The chain has TRBV7-9 and TRBJ2-7; D possibly corresponds to TRBD2 (5 bases). The CDR3 spans 15 residues. The ends were cut back, 3 bases at V and 6 bases at J, with 18 bases in the middle. The germline V gene has CDR1 SEHNR and CDR2 FQNEAQ (reference sequence). The DNA of the CDR3 is TGTGCCAGCAGCTTCCGGGAAAGTCCGTTGGGCGAGCAGTACTTC. Translated, it gives CASSFRESPLGEQYF.

This sequence joins TRBV29-1 and TRBJ2-2; D not certain. This CDR3 has 12 residues. V lost 4 bases and J lost 4, with 7 bases in between. The germline V gene encodes CDR1 SQVTM and CDR2 ANQGSEA. CDR3 in DNA: TGCAGCGTTGTAGGTCCCACCGGGGAGCTGTTTTTT. Translation: CSVVGPTGELFF.

The chain has TRBV5-6 and TRBJ1-1; possibly TRBD1 for D (5 bases). Trimming removed 2 bases from V and 3 bases from J, with 11 bases in between. Germline CDR1 is SGHDT and CDR2 is YYEEEE. This CDR3 has 14 residues. CDR3 nucleotide sequence: TGTGCCAGCAGCTTTGGAACAGGACACACTGAAGCTTTCTTT. Amino acid sequence: CASSFGTGHTEAFF.

J is TRBJ2-3 and V is TRBV13; D tentatively reads TRBD1 or TRBD2 (5 bases each). CDR1 and CDR2 from the germline V gene are PRHDT and FYEKMQ (reference sequence). The CDR3 length is 14 residues. The V gene lost 4 bases and the J gene lost 5 bases, with 13 bases spanning the gap. CDR3 sequence reads: CASSWGTTRDTQYF. In DNA form, the CDR3 reads TGTGCCAGCAGCTGGGGGACGACGCGAGATACGCAGTATTTT.

This chain joins TRBV27 and TRBJ2-5, with TRBD1 matching 12 bases. The V gene's germline CDR1 is MNHEY and CDR2 SMNVEV (reference sequence). The CDR3 is 17 amino acids. With V trimmed by 2 bases and J by 4 bases, 8 bases remained unmatched. CDR3 in DNA: TGTGCCAGCAGTTTAAGGAGCCGGGGACAGGGGGCAGAGACCCAGTACTTC. Amino acids: CASSLRSRGQGAETQYF.

V usage is TRBV25-1 and J usage is TRBJ2-5; tentatively, D is TRBD1 or TRBD2 (5 bases each). The CDR3 totals 17 residues. Germline CDR1 MGHDK, CDR2 SYGVNS. Deletions cut 2 bases from V and 5 bases from J, with 21 bases between. The CDR3 loop reads CASSEHPAVRGEETQYF. DNA of the CDR3: TGTGCCAGCAGTGAACATCCTGCTGTTCGGGGCGAGGAGACCCAGTACTTC.

This clone appeared a few times. This chain connects TRBV5-4 to TRBJ2-1, with a tentative D call TRBD1 (6 bases). The CDR3 is made up of 15 amino acids. V lost 1 base and J 6 bases, leaving 14 bases between the germline ends. Germline loops: CDR1 SGHNT, CDR2 YYREEE (reference sequence). The CDR3 loop reads CASSLTGQAANEQFF. The CDR3 DNA follows: TGTGCCAGCAGCTTGACGGGACAAGCCGCCAATGAGCAGTTCTTC.

CDR3 loop: CSVEDRGGEDTQYF. The CDR3 DNA is TGCAGCGTTGAAGACAGGGGAGGGGAAGATACGCAGTATTTT. J is TRBJ2-3 and V is TRBV29-1; D perhaps matches TRBD2 (7 bases). CDR3 size: 14 residues. V shed 0 bases and J shed 5 bases, with 12 bases lying between them. Germline V CDR1 and CDR2: SQVTM, ANQGSEA.

The chain has TRBV14 and TRBJ2-1; D uncertain. Germline-derived CDR1 and CDR2 are SGHDN and FVKESK. The germline V and J ends were trimmed by 3 bases and 3 bases, with 0 bases remaining between them. The CDR3 has 11 amino acids. CDR3 in amino acids: CASSHYNEQFF. The CDR3, as DNA: TGTGCCAGCAGCCACTACAATGAGCAGTTCTTC.

V and J are TRBV10-3 and TRBJ2-1, with 11 bases fitting TRBD2. This CDR3 has 16 amino acids. In germline, CDR1 is ENHRY, CDR2 SYGVKD. Trimming at V came to 4 bases and at J to 7 bases, leaving 9 bases not matched to a gene. CDR3 protein: CAISVGSSGGYNEQFF. In DNA form, the CDR3 reads TGTGCCATCAGTGTTGGTTCTAGCGGGGGGTATAATGAGCAGTTCTTC.

This chain uses TRBV7-9 with TRBJ1-1; no clear D gene. Germline CDR1 SEHNR, CDR2 FQNEAQ (reference sequence). This CDR3 has 13 amino acids. V dropped 8 bases and J dropped 2 bases, with 12 bases sitting between them. The DNA for the CDR3 is TGTGCCAGCGTTAACAGCCTCAACACTGAAGCTTTCTTT. This encodes CASVNSLNTEAFF.

The CDR3 DNA is TGTGCCAGTCGCCAGACGGGGTCGAGCACAGATACGCAGTATTTT. Translation: CASRQTGSSTDTQYF. The rearrangement links TRBV19 to TRBJ2-3; possible D gene TRBD2, 5 bases. V dropped 8 bases and J dropped 0 bases, with 15 bases sitting between them. Germline V gene data show CDR1 as LNHDA and CDR2 as SQIVND (reference sequence). The CDR3 spans 15 residues.

This clone has just a few counts. V and J are TRBV10-3 and TRBJ2-7; the D gene is possibly TRBD1 (5 bases). From germline, CDR1 is ENHRY and CDR2 SYGVKD. This CDR3 contains 14 residues. V was cut by 4 bases and J by 2 bases, with 12 bases left in between. CDR3 sequence (DNA): TGTGCCATCAGTGCAGGGAACTCCCCCTACGAGCAGTACTTC. Translating gives CAISAGNSPYEQYF.

This clone was picked up a small number of times. The V gene is TRBV19, the J gene TRBJ2-1; a weak D match, TRBD1 (6 bases). CDR1 and CDR2 (germline): LNHDA, SQIVND (reference sequence). The CDR3 has 11 amino acids. V gave up 10 bases and J gave up 6 bases, with 10 bases separating them. CDR3 in DNA: TGTGCCACCCTCAGGGGCAATGAGCAGTTCTTC. This translates into CATLRGNEQFF.